This T cell receptor (beta chain) was retrieved from a study of CD39 and CD103 CD8 tumor-infiltrating T cells (dated by TCRdb to 2016 to 2018). With regard to the full study: Repertoire comparisons were shown for an HPV-positive HNSCC, an HPV-negative HNSCC, an ovarian cancer and a melanoma patient. Deep sequencing of TCRbeta CDR3 was used to compare the repertoires of CD8 TIL subsets, defined by CD103 and CD39, against those of peripheral memory CD8 T cells. General conclusions and limits of the study: DP TIL clonotypes were rarely detected in blood or uninvolved lymph node, whereas DN TIL clonotypes were found to largely overlap with peripheral memory CD8 repertoires. DP CD8 TILs appeared to be more oligoclonal than DN and SP CD8 TILs and blood memory CD8 T cells, with roughly 56-90% covered by the top 30 clonotypes.

About this clone itself: Its antigen has not been determined. Base qualities were left out, and no much larger clone turns up one base away.

The germline V gene encodes CDR1 MRHNA and CDR2 SNTAGT. Reading from cysteine to phenylalanine, the CDR3 counts 15 amino acids. Here the CDR3 DNA is all that survives: 45 bases in frame from base 1. V and J are truncated by 6 bases and 3 bases respectively, leaving an intervening sequence of 15 bases. Patients were not receiving therapy at sample collection, though earlier treatments ranged from chemotherapy, radiotherapy, surgery and immunotherapy to none. Thawed cells were enriched for T lymphocytes with a negative-selection kit, adding EpCAM beads for tumor-infiltrating lymphocytes. CD8 TIL subsets were FACS-sorted as CD3+CD4-CD8+CD45RA- cells split by CD39 and CD103 expression into DN, SP and DP. After mincing, tumor specimens underwent a 1 h digestion with hyaluronidase, collagenase and DNase, and were then filtered, enriched by Ficoll and cryopreserved. Populations were sorted on a FACSAria II to approximately 99% purity, and the cell pellets were frozen for TCR sequencing without being cultured.

For each subset, genomic DNA was extracted from around 10,000 to 100,000 sorted cells using the DNeasy Blood and Tissue Kit. The immunoSEQ service sequenced and mapped the TCRbeta V-J or V-D-J regions, with coverage above 9x for each sample. On the authors' methods: The analysis included only productive rearrangements exported from the immunoSEQ Analyzer platform, and clonality was assessed using the 500 most abundant clones. The Morisita-Horn similarity index and the Jaccard index were used to quantify repertoire overlap between populations. Morisita-Horn similarity between CD8 T-cell subset TCR repertoires was measured in about 6 cancer patients. TCRdb stores this immuneACCESS table with in-frame sequences only. Part of the clones is absent; in the studies checked, under half of the shortfall reflects unresolved V genes, and no reason is known for the rest. V and J calls and clone size are copied from that table; D and trimming were computed from the DNA. This sample holds more than 1,500 clones; roughly four fifths were observed only once. 30% to 45% of the sample is held by the ten biggest clonotypes.

This clonotype was obtained from a human donor with head and neck squamous cell carcinoma. The rearranged chain carries TRBV6-4 and TRBJ2-1, and possibly TRBD1, on 6 matching bases. The sample was CD39- CD103- CD8+ T cells sorted from the tumor. The sample's cell subset or site label, decoded: CD103-CD39- double-negative CD45RA- CD8 T cells. The CDR3 has the sequence CASSETGDYYNEQFF. The nucleotides are TGTGCCAGCAGCGAGACAGGAGACTACTACAATGAGCAGTTCTTC.